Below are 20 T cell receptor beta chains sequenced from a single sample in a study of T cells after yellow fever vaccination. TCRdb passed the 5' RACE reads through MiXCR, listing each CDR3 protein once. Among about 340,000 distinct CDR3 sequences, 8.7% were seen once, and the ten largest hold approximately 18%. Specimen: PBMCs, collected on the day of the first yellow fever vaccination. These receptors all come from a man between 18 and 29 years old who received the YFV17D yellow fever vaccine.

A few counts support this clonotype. The CDR3 DNA sequence: TGTGCCAGCAGCCCCGGGCGGTCGGTTGTCGAAGCTTTCTTT. Translating it yields CASSPGRSVVEAFF. The gene calls are TRBV7-9 and TRBJ1-1; unclear D gene. Per the germline V gene, CDR1 is SEHNR and CDR2 is FQNEAQ (reference sequence). The germline V and J ends were trimmed by 5 bases and 8 bases, with 18 bases remaining between them. The CDR3 length is 14 residues.

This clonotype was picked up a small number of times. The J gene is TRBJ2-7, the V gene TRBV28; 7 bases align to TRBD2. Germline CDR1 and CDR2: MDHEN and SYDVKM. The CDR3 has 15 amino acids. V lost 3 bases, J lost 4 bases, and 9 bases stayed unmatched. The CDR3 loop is CASSFTGGGRYEQYV. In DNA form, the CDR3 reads TGTGCCAGCAGTTTCACTGGGGGGGGAAGGTACGAGCAGTACGTC.

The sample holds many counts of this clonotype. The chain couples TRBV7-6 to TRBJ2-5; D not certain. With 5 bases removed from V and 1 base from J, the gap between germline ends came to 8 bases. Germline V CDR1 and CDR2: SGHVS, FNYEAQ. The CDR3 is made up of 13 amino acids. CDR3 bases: TGTGCCAGCAGCCCTCTTACCCAAGAGACCCAGTACTTC. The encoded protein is CASSPLTQETQYF.

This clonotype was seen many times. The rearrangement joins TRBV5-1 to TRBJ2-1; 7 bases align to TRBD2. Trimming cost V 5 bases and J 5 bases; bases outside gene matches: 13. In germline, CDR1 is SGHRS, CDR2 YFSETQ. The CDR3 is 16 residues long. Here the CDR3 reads CASSWGAAGRNNEQFF. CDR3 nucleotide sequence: TGCGCCAGCAGTTGGGGAGCAGCGGGGCGAAACAATGAGCAGTTCTTC.

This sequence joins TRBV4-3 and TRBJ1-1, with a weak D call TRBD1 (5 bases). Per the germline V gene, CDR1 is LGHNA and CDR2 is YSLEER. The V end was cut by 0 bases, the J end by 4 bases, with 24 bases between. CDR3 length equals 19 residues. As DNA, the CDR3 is TGCGCCAGCAGCCAAGATCTCAGTAGGGGCCTACTTATCGGCACTGAAGCTTTCTTT. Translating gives CASSQDLSRGLLIGTEAFF.

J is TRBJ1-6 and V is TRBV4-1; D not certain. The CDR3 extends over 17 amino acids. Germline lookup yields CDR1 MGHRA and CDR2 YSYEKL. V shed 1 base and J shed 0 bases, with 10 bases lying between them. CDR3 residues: CASSQGPGSSYNSPLHF. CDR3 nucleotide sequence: TGCGCCAGCAGCCAAGGTCCGGGGAGCTCCTATAATTCACCCCTCCACTTT.

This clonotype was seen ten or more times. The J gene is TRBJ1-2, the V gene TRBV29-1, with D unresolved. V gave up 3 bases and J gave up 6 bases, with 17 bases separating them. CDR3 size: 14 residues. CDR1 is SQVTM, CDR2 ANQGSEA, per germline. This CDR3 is CSVDFVADPHGYTF. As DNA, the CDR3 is TGCAGCGTTGATTTTGTGGCAGACCCTCATGGCTACACCTTC.

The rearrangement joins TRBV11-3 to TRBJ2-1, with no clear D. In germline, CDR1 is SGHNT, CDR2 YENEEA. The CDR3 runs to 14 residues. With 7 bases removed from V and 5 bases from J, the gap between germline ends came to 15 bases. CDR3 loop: CASKLGDHDNEQFF. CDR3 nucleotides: TGTGCCAGCAAATTAGGCGACCACGACAATGAGCAGTTCTTC.

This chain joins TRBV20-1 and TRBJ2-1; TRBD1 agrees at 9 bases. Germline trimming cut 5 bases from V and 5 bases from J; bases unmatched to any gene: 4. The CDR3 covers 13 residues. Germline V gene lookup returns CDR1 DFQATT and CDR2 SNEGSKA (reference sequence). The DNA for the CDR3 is TGCAGTGCTGAGGGACAGGGCGACAATGAGCAGTTCTTC. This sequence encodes CSAEGQGDNEQFF.

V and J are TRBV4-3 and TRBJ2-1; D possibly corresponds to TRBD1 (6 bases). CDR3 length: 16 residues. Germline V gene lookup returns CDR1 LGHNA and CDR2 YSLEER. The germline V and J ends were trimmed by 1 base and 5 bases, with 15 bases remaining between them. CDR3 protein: CASSQGSVRTDNEQFF. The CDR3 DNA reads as TGCGCCAGCAGCCAAGGCTCTGTTAGGACAGACAATGAGCAGTTCTTC.

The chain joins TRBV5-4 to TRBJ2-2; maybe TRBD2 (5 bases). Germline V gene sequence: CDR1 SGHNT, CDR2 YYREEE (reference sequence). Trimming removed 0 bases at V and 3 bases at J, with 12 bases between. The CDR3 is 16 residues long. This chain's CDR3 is CASSLEGSSDTGELFF. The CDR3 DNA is TGTGCCAGCAGCTTGGAAGGGAGTAGCGACACCGGGGAGCTGTTTTTT.

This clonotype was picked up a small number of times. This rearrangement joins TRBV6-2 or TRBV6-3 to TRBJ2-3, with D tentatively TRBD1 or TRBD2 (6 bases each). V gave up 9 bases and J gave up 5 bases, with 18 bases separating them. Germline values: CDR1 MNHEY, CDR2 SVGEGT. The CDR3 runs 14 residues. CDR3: CASTHWGAGDTQYF. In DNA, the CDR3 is TGTGCCAGTACGCACTGGGGGGCCGGAGATACGCAGTATTTT.

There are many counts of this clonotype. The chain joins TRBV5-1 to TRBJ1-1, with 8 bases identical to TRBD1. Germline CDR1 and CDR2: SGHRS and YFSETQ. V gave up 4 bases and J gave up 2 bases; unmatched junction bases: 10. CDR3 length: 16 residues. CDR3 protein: CASSPDRGRTNTEAFF. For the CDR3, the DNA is TGCGCCAGCAGCCCAGACAGGGGCCGTACAAACACTGAAGCTTTCTTT.

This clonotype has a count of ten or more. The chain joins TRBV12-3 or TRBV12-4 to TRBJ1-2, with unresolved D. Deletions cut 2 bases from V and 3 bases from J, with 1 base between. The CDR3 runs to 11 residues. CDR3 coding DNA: TGTGCCAGCAGTTTACACTATGGCTACACCTTC. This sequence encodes CASSLHYGYTF.

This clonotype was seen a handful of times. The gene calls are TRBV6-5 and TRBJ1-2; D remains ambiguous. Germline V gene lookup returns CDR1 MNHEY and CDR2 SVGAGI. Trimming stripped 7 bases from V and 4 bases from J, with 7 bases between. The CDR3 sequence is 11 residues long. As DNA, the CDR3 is TGTGCCAGCACCGACTCCTATGGCTACACCTTC. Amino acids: CASTDSYGYTF.

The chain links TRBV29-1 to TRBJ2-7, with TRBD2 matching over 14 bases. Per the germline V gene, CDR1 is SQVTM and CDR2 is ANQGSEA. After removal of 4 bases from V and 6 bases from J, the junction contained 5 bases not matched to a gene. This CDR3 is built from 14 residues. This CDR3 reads CSVGGLAGDREQYF. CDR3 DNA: TGCAGCGTTGGGGGACTAGCGGGGGATCGCGAGCAGTACTTC.

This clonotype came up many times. CDR3 in amino acids: CASSQGQSTDTQYF. CDR3 nucleotides: TGCGCCAGCAGCCAAGGACAGTCCACAGATACGCAGTATTTT. The V and J genes are TRBV4-3 and TRBJ2-3; D may be TRBD1 (5 bases). Germline loops: CDR1 LGHNA, CDR2 YSLEER. V lost 1 base, J lost 2 bases, and 7 bases lay in between. The length of the CDR3 is 14 residues.

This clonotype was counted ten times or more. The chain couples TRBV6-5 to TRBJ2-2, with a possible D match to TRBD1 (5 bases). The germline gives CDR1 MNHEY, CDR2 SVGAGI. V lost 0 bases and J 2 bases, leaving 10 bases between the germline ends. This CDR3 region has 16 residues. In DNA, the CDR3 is TGTGCCAGCAGTTACTCCAGACAGAGTAACACCGGGGAGCTGTTTTTT. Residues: CASSYSRQSNTGELFF.

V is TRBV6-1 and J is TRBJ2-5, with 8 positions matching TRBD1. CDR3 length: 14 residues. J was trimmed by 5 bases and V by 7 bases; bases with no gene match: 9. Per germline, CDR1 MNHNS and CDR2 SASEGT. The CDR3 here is CASNPQGVAETQYF. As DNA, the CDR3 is TGTGCCAGCAACCCACAGGGGGTGGCGGAGACCCAGTACTTC.

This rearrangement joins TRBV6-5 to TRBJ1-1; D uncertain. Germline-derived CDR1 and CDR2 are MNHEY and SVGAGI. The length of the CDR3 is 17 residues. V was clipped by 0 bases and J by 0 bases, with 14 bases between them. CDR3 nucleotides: TGTGCCAGCAGTTACTCGAGAGGGAGAGGGCTGAACACTGAAGCTTTCTTT. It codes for CASSYSRGRGLNTEAFF.